Presented here are 25 T cell receptor beta chains from one specimen sequenced in a study of blood T cells in healthy people across ages. Combining a sample-barcoded 5' primer with a J-beta primer mix, a second PCR ran for 7 to 11 cycles. One entry per CDR3 protein, called by TCRdb with MiXCR from the 5' RACE reads. The table shows hundreds of thousands of distinct CDR3 sequences, with about 48% occurring only once. The sequenced sample consisted of blood. The receptors shown here come from a man older than 75 in good health.

This clonotype was seen more than once but under ten times. J is TRBJ2-7 and V is TRBV7-2, with D possibly matching TRBD1 (5 bases). CDR1 is SGHTA and CDR2 is FQGNSA in the germline V gene. CDR3 size: 15 residues. The germline V and J ends were trimmed by 4 bases and 0 bases, with 13 bases remaining between them. The CDR3 DNA follows: TGTGCCAGCAGCTACACAGGCTTCTCCTCCTACGAGCAGTACTTC. Its protein product is CASSYTGFSSYEQYF. The variable domain in full, completed from reference TRBV7-2 and TRBJ2-7, reads GAGVSQSPSNKVTEKGKDVELRCDPISGHTALYWYRQSLGQGLEFLIYFQGNSAPDKSGLPSDRFSAERTGGSVSTLTIQRTQQEDSAVYLCASSYTGFSSYEQYFGPGTRLTVT.

V is TRBV7-9 and J is TRBJ2-1; D is possibly TRBD1 (6 bases). Deletions cut 2 bases from V and 9 bases from J, with 20 bases between. The CDR3 totals 16 residues. The germline V gene encodes CDR1 SEHNR and CDR2 FQNEAQ (reference sequence). CDR3 coding DNA: TGTGCCAGCAGCTTACGCAGGGGCCTTGGTAGAGGTGAGCAGTTCTTC. Translation: CASSLRRGLGRGEQFF.

J is TRBJ2-3 and V is TRBV6-1; TRBD2 matches 8 bases. Germline lookup yields CDR1 MNHNS and CDR2 SASEGT. V lost 6 bases and J lost 2; bases outside the gene matches: 7. The length of the CDR3 is 15 residues. CDR3 nucleotide sequence: TGTGCCAGCAGCCCAGCGGGAGACCACACAGATACGCAGTATTTT. Translation gives CASSPAGDHTDTQYF.

The chain couples TRBV20-1 to TRBJ2-7; a possible D gene is TRBD1 (6 bases). Germline V gene data show CDR1 as DFQATT and CDR2 as SNEGSKA (reference sequence). The V gene lost 6 bases and the J gene lost 7 bases, with 13 bases spanning the gap. The CDR3 loop spans 11 amino acids. The CDR3 sequence: CSARGNNEQYF. The CDR3 nucleotides read TGCAGTGCAAGGGGGAACAATGAGCAGTACTTC.

The CDR3, as DNA: TGTGCCAGCAGCGTAGTAAGCGGGAGGTCGGCAGATACGCAGTATTTT. Translated, it gives CASSVVSGRSADTQYF. The chain recombines TRBV9 with TRBJ2-3; 9 bases line up with TRBD2. The CDR3 consists of 16 residues. Trimming cost V 0 bases and J 4 bases; bases outside gene matches: 6. From germline, CDR1 is SGDLS and CDR2 YYNGEE.

The chain has TRBV20-1 and TRBJ1-5; perhaps TRBD1 as D (5 bases). Deletions cut 1 base from V and 7 bases from J, with 11 bases between. The CDR3 is 13 amino acids. Per germline, CDR1 DFQATT and CDR2 SNEGSKA (reference sequence). The CDR3 DNA is TGCAGTGCTAGAGGGCAGGGCAGGCAGCCCCAGCATTTT. This sequence encodes CSARGQGRQPQHF.

V is TRBV3-1 and J is TRBJ2-1; D is possibly TRBD2 (6 bases). The CDR3 has 17 residues. Germline values: CDR1 LGHDT, CDR2 YNNKEL (reference sequence). Between the trimmed V and J ends, which lost 4 bases and 0 bases, there was a span of 16 bases. CDR3 nucleotide sequence: TGTGCCAGCAGCCCAAGACGGAGGGGAAGCTCCTACAATGAGCAGTTCTTC. It codes for CASSPRRRGSSYNEQFF.

V usage is TRBV6-2 or TRBV6-3 and J usage is TRBJ2-4; D possibly corresponds to TRBD1 (6 bases). The tail of the sequence fits TRBJ2-7 better, so the J call may be wrong. Germline CDR1 MNHEY, CDR2 SVGEGT. This CDR3 is 12 amino acids long. This CDR3 reads CAIAQGSYEQYF. DNA of the CDR3: TGTGCCATCGCTCAGGGGTCCTACGAGCAGTACTTC.

V gene TRBV7-9 combines with J gene TRBJ2-1; maybe TRBD1 (5 bases). Germline CDR1 and CDR2: SEHNR and FQNEAQ (reference sequence). This CDR3 contains 13 residues. V shed 5 bases and J shed 11 bases, with 16 bases lying between them. The CDR3 DNA reads as TGTGCCAGCAGCCTCGCCCTGGGGCTTAAGCAGTTCTTC. It translates to CASSLALGLKQFF.

This clonotype occurred once. This chain links TRBV6-1 with TRBJ1-5, with a weak D call TRBD1 (5 bases). Trimming stripped 3 bases from V and 2 bases from J, with 11 bases between. The CDR3 has 15 amino acids. Germline V gene data show CDR1 as MNHNS and CDR2 as SASEGT. CDR3 residues: CASSEGTGRNQPQHF. In DNA form, the CDR3 reads TGTGCCAGCAGTGAGGGCACGGGGCGCAATCAGCCCCAGCATTTT.

Only a few counts were recorded for this clonotype. This sequence joins TRBV2 and TRBJ2-2; 7 bases are shared with TRBD1. The V segment lost 5 bases and the J segment 6 bases; nucleotides outside the gene matches: 0. Germline CDR1 is SNHLY and CDR2 is FYNNEI. The CDR3 is made up of 12 amino acids. CDR3 residues: CASSQGAGELFF. The CDR3 DNA reads TGTGCCAGCAGTCAGGGGGCCGGGGAGCTGTTTTTT. Variable domain in full (rest from reference TRBV2 and TRBJ2-2): EPEVTQTPSHQVTQMGQEVILRCVPISNHLYFYWYRQILGQKVEFLVSFYNNEISEKSEIFDDQFSVERPDGSNFTLKIRSTKLEDSAMYFCASSQGAGELFFGEGSRLTVL.

Regarding this clonotype: One end of the junction is discordant with germline, which a read error may explain. The chain employs TRBV4-1 and TRBJ2-1, with TRBD1 matching over 8 bases. CDR3 length: 17 residues. Germline CDR1 and CDR2: MGHRA and YSYEKL. For the CDR3, the DNA is TGCGCCAGCAGCCAAGAAGAACTCCCAGGGGGCTACAATGAACAGTTCTTC. This translates into CASSQEELPGGYNEQFF.

CDR3 sequence (DNA): TGTGCCAGCAGTGAAGACGGCGAGCAGTTCTTC. As protein: CASSEDGEQFF. This sequence joins TRBV2 and TRBJ2-1; D unclear. The CDR3 is 11 amino acids. Germline values: CDR1 SNHLY, CDR2 FYNNEI. Trimming removed 1 base from V and 10 bases from J, with 5 bases in between.

This sequence joins TRBV5-6 and TRBJ2-1; 12 bases match TRBD2. This CDR3 spans 16 amino acids. Trimming at V came to 1 base and at J to 9 bases, leaving 8 bases not matched to a gene. Germline CDR1 is SGHDT and CDR2 is YYEEEE. CDR3: CASSLPRLAGAGEQFF. The CDR3 DNA is TGTGCCAGCAGCTTGCCCCGACTAGCGGGAGCGGGTGAGCAGTTCTTC.

J is TRBJ2-2 and V is TRBV5-1; D is perhaps TRBD1 or TRBD2 (5 bases each). Looked up from germline, CDR1 is SGHRS and CDR2 is YFSETQ. CDR3 size: 16 residues. Trimming removed 4 bases from V and 2 bases from J, with 15 bases in between. CDR3 in amino acids: CASSPPGRSNTGELFF. The CDR3 DNA follows: TGCGCCAGCAGCCCTCCGGGACGCTCAAACACCGGGGAGCTGTTTTTT.

The chain employs TRBV20-1 and TRBJ2-1; D is unresolved. Germline V gene sequence: CDR1 DFQATT, CDR2 SNEGSKA (reference sequence). This CDR3 has 14 residues. The CDR3 here is CSALTREHRNEQFF. Written as DNA, the CDR3 is TGCAGCGCCCTCACGCGAGAACACCGCAATGAGCAGTTCTTC.

This clonotype occurred a few times. V is TRBV20-1 and J is TRBJ2-7; 11 bases fit TRBD2. This CDR3 comprises 14 residues. J was trimmed by 2 bases and V by 5 bases; bases with no gene match: 5. Germline CDR1 reads DFQATT; CDR2 reads SNEGSKA (reference sequence). The CDR3 protein is CSAQRLAGTYEQYF. The CDR3, as DNA: TGCAGTGCTCAACGACTAGCGGGGACCTACGAGCAGTACTTC.

The J gene is TRBJ2-7, the V gene TRBV29-1, with 7 bases that match TRBD1. Germline-derived CDR1 and CDR2 are SQVTM and ANQGSEA. The CDR3 spans 19 residues. V was pared by 5 bases and J by 2 bases, with 24 bases of the junction left unmatched. The CDR3, as DNA: TGCAGCGTTAATTTTAGTAGGGGGCGCCTAACTAGAGGCCCCTACGAGCAGTACTTC. Its protein is CSVNFSRGRLTRGPYEQYF.

The chain joins TRBV12-3 or TRBV12-4 to TRBJ1-2; a possible D gene is TRBD1 (5 bases). The CDR3 is 15 residues long. Trimming stripped 6 bases from V and 4 bases from J, with 18 bases between. This CDR3 is CASSRELGEAYGYTF. The CDR3 coding sequence is TGTGCCAGCAGCCGAGAATTAGGGGAAGCCTATGGCTACACCTTC.

The chain uses TRBV3-1 and TRBJ2-2; D remains ambiguous. Trimming shortened V by 7 bases and J by 2 bases, and 17 bases separated the two germline ends. CDR3 length equals 16 residues. Germline CDR1 and CDR2: LGHDT and YNNKEL (reference sequence). CDR3 DNA: TGTGCCAGCACCCCCTTTGGGCGCGCTAACACCGGGGAGCTGTTTTTT. Translated, it gives CASTPFGRANTGELFF.

The chain is built from TRBV7-2 and TRBJ2-7; TRBD1 or TRBD2 may be the D gene (5 bases each). The germline V gene has CDR1 SGHTA and CDR2 FQGNSA. V shed 7 bases and J shed 2 bases, with 21 bases lying between them. The CDR3 totals 16 residues. CDR3 in amino acids: CASIPSSGLQTYEQYF. The DNA of the CDR3 is TGTGCCAGCATCCCTTCCTCGGGGCTACAAACCTACGAGCAGTACTTC.

This clonotype was recorded many times. This sequence joins TRBV29-1 and TRBJ2-5, with D possibly being TRBD1 or TRBD2 (5 bases each). This CDR3 spans 15 amino acids. Germline V gene data show CDR1 as SQVTM and CDR2 as ANQGSEA. Trimming stripped 3 bases from V and 2 bases from J, with 16 bases between. CDR3 in amino acids: CSVDLLGERQETQYF. The CDR3, as DNA: TGCAGCGTTGATCTACTGGGGGAGCGGCAAGAGACCCAGTACTTC.

This clonotype showed up just a few times. The V gene is TRBV29-1, the J gene TRBJ2-7; TRBD1 agrees at 7 bases. Germline V CDR1 and CDR2: SQVTM, ANQGSEA. CDR3 size: 15 residues. The V and J ends lost 6 bases and 3 bases, in that order; junction bases with no gene match: 14. In nucleotides, the CDR3 is TGCAGCGTAGGGGGCGGCCCTCTTGTTGGCTACGAGCAGTACTTC. Its protein is CSVGGGPLVGYEQYF.

The chain uses TRBV10-3 and TRBJ2-5; maybe TRBD2 (7 bases). Per germline, CDR1 ENHRY and CDR2 SYGVKD. There are 16 residues in the CDR3. V lost 4 bases to trimming and J lost 11 bases, with 26 bases between them. The CDR3 protein is CAISGPQGERDNEQYF. The CDR3 nucleotides read TGTGCCATCAGTGGGCCCCAAGGTGAGCGGGACAATGAGCAGTACTTC.

The chain couples TRBV5-1 to TRBJ2-7; D possibly corresponds to TRBD1 (5 bases). Germline CDR1 reads SGHRS; CDR2 reads YFSETQ. V was cut by 0 bases and J by 0 bases, with 10 bases left in between. CDR3 length: 15 amino acids. This chain's CDR3 is CASSLVQDPSYEQYF. CDR3 nucleotides: TGCGCCAGCAGCTTGGTACAGGACCCCTCCTACGAGCAGTACTTC.